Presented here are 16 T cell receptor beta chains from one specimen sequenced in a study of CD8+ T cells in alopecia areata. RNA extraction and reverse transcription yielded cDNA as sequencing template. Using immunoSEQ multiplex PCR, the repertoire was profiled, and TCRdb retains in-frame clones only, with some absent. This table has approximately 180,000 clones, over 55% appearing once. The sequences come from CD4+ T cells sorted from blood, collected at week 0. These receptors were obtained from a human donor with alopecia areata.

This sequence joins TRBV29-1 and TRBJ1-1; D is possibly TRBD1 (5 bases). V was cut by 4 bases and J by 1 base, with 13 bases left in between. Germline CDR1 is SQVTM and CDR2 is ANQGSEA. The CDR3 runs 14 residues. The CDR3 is CSVAWGIGNTEAFF. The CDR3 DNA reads TGCAGCGTTGCTTGGGGGATTGGGAACACTGAAGCTTTCTTT.

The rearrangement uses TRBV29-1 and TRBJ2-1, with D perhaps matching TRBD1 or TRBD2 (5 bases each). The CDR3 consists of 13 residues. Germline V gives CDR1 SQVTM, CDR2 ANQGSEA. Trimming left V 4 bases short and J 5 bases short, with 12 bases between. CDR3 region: CSVAGRFHNEQFF. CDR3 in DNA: TGCAGCGTTGCGGGACGATTCCACAATGAGCAGTTCTTC.

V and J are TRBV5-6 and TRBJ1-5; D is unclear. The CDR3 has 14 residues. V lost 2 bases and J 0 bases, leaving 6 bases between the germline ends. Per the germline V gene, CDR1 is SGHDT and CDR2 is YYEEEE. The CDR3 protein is CASSLGYSNQPQHF. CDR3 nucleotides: TGTGCCAGCAGCTTAGGTTATAGCAATCAGCCCCAGCATTTT. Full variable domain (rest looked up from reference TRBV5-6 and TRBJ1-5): DAGVTQSPTHLIKTRGQQVTLRCSPKSGHDTVSWYQQALGQGPQFIFQYYEEEERQRGNFPDRFSGHQFPNYSSELNVNALLLGDSALYLCASSLGYSNQPQHFGDGTRLSIL.

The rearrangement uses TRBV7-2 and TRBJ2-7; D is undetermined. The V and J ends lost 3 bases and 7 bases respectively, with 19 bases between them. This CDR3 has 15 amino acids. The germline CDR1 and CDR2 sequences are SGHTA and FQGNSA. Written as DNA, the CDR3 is TGTGCCAGCAGCTTGACCTTGCCTCCGGTGGGAGAGCAGTACTTC. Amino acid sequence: CASSLTLPPVGEQYF.

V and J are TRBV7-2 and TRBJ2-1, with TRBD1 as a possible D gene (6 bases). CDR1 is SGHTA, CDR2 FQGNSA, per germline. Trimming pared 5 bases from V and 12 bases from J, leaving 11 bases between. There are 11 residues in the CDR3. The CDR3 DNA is TGTGCCAGCAGCGAGATGGGGGCGCAGTTCTTC. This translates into CASSEMGAQFF.

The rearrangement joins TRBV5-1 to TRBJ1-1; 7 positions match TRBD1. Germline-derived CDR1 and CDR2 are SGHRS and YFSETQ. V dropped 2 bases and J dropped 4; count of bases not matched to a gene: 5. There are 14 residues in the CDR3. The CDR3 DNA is TGCGCCAGCAGCTTAAGGGGGCCGGGCACTGAAGCTTTCTTT. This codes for CASSLRGPGTEAFF.

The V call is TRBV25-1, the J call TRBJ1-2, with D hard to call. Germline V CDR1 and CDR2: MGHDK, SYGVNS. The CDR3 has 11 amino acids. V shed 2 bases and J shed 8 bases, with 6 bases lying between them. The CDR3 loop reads CASSEGLGYTF. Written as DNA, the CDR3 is TGTGCCAGCAGTGAAGGGTTGGGCTACACCTTC.

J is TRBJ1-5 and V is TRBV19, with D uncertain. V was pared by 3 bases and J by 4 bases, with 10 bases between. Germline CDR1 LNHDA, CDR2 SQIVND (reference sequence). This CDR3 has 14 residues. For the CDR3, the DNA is TGTGCCAGTAGTATCGCAGACGGTAATCAGCCCCAGCATTTT. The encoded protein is CASSIADGNQPQHF.

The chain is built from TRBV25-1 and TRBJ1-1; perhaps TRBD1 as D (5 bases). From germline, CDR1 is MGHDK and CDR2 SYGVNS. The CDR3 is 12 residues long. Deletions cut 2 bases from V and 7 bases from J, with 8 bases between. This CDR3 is CASSEQGGEAFF. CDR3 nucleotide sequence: TGTGCCAGCAGTGAACAGGGAGGTGAAGCTTTCTTT.

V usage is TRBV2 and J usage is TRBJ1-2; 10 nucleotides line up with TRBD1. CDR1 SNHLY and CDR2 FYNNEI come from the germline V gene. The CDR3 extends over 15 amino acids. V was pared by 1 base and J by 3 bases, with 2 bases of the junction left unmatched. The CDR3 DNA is TGTGCCAGCAGTGAAGGACAGGGGGCGTACTATGGCTACACCTTC. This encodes CASSEGQGAYYGYTF.

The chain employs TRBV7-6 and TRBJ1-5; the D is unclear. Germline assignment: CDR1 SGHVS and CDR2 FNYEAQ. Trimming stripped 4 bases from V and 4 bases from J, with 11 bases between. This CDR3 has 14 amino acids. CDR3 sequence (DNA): TGTGCCAGCAGCTCTTCGGGGTGGAATCAGCCCCAGCATTTT. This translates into CASSSSGWNQPQHF.

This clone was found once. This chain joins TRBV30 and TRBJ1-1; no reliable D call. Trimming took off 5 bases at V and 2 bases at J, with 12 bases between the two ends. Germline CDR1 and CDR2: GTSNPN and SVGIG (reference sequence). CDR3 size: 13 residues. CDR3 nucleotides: TGTGCCTGGCGTAAAGGGTCTAACACTGAAGCTTTCTTT. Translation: CAWRKGSNTEAFF.

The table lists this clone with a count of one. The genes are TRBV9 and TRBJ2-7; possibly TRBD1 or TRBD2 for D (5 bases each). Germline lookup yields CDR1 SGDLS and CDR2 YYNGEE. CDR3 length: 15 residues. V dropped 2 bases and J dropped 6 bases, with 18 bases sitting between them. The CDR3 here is CASSVGRDPRREQYF. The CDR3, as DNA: TGTGCCAGCAGCGTGGGCCGGGACCCCCGGCGCGAGCAGTACTTC.

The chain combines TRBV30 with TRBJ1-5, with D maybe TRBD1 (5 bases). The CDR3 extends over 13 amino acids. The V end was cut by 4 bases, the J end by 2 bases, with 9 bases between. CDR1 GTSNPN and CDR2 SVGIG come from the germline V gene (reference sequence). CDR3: CAWNRDGNQPQHF. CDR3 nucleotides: TGTGCCTGGAACCGGGACGGCAATCAGCCCCAGCATTTT.

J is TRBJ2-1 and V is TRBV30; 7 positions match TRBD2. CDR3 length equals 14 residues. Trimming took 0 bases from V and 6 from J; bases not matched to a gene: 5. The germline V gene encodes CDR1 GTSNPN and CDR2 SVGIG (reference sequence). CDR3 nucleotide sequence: TGTGCCTGGAGTGTAGTGGGACTATCCAATGAGCAGTTCTTC. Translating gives CAWSVVGLSNEQFF.

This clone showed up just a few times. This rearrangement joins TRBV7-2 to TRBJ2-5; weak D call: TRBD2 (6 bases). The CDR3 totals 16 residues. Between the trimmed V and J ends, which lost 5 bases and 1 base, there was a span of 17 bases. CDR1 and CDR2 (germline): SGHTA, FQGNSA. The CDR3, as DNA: TGTGCCAGCAGCCCGGGACTCCAAACCCCCCAAGAGACCCAGTACTTC. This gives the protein CASSPGLQTPQETQYF. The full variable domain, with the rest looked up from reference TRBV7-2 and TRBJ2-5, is GAGVSQSPSNKVTEKGKDVELRCDPISGHTALYWYRQSLGQGLEFLIYFQGNSAPDKSGLPSDRFSAERTGGSVSTLTIQRTQQEDSAVYLCASSPGLQTPQETQYFGPGTRLLVL.